Here is one T cell receptor beta chain with its context. The CDR3 spans 15 residues. Trimming removed 3 bases from V and 9 bases from J; junction bases left unmatched: 11. From germline, CDR1 is SGDLS and CDR2 YYNGEE. The data belong to a study of CD8 T cells in Susac syndrome. Random hexamers were used to reverse transcribe an amount of roughly 0.45 to 1 ug RNA. Multiplex PCR with immunoSEQ amplified the TCR beta CDR3 across 54 Vbeta and 13 Jbeta. In TCRdb, the immunoSEQ multiplex PCR reads were re-called with MiXCR into one record per CDR3 protein. This repertoire shows around 190,000 distinct CDR3 sequences, approximately 94% found once; its top ten account for approximately 0.098%. Healthy donors matched for age and sex were used as controls. FACS was used to enrich TEMRA cells, whereas the CD8+ and CD4+ T cells were obtained by negative isolation.

Sequencing was done on a sample of CD4+ T cells from PBMCs. This TCR came from a human donor in good health. The chain combines TRBV9 with TRBJ2-7, with TRBD1 identical over 11 bases. The CDR3 DNA reads as TGTGCCAGCAGCGCAACCGGGACAGGGGGTCGTTTGCAGTACTTC. It translates to CASSATGTGGRLQYF.